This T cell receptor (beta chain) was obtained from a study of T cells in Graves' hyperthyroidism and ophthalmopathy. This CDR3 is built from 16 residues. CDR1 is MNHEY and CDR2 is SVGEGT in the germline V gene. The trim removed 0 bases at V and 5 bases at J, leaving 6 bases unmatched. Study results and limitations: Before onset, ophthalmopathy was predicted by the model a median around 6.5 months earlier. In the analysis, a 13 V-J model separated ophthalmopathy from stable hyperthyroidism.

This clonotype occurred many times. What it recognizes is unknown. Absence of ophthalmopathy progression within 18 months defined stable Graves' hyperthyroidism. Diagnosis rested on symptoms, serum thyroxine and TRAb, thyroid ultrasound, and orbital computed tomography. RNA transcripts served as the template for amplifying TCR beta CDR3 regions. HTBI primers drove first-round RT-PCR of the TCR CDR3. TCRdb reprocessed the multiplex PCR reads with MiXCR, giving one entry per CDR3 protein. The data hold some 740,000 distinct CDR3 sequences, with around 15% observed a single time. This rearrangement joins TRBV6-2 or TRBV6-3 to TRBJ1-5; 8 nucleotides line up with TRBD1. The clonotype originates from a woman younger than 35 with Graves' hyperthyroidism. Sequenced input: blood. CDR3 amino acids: CASSYSDRVEDQPQHF. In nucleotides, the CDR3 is TGTGCCAGCAGTTACTCGGACAGGGTTGAAGATCAGCCCCAGCATTTT.